The 12 T cell receptor beta chains below come from one sample, sequenced in a study of tissue T cells after allogeneic stem cell transplantation. Described time point: mouse harvest day 7 after allogeneic transplant. Each mouse received 10^7 T-cell-depleted marrow cells plus 10^6 splenic CD5+ T cells by tail vein. Sequenced by immunoSEQ multiplex PCR; TCRdb stores in-frame clones only, minus some. The table records around 6,200 clones, approximately 47% of them present only once. Sequencing was done on a sample of gut tissue. All receptors come from a female BALB/c mouse given C57BL/6 T cells with graft-versus-host disease after an allogeneic hematopoietic cell transplant.

With regard to this clone: Each gene name is a mouse one. The CDR3 end falls 1 residue outside the read, so it is completed with the germline J gene. The chain joins TRBV24 to TRBJ2-2; tentative D call: TRBD1 (5 bases). Trimming took off 1 base at V and 4 bases at J, with 10 bases between the two ends. The CDR3 spans 15 residues. CDR1 and CDR2 from the germline V gene are KGHTA and FRNEEI. This chain's CDR3 is CASSLLGRGTGQLYF. The sequenced part of the CDR3 DNA is TGTGCCAGCAGTCTGTTGGGAAGGGGCACCGGGCAGCTCTAC.

Details on this clone: The listed genes are named as in mouse. The read falls 1 residue short of the CDR3 end, and the missing part is taken from the germline J gene. The chain is built from TRBV3 and TRBJ2-1; the D is unclear. From germline, CDR1 is SNHLY and CDR2 FYNGKV (reference sequence). The CDR3 is 13 residues long. Trimming took off 3 bases at V and 5 bases at J, with 8 bases between the two ends. CDR3 DNA (partial): TGTGCCAGCAGCTTTAGACTCAATGCTGAGCAGTTC. Translating it yields CASSFRLNAEQF. The full CDR3 protein reads CASSFRLNAEQFF.

With regard to this clone: The listed genes are named as in mouse. The read finishes 1 residue shy of the CDR3 end, and the germline J gene is used to complete it. The chain recombines TRBV26 with TRBJ2-2, with 9 bases matching TRBD1. CDR1 is KGHPV, CDR2 FQNQEV, per germline (reference sequence). This CDR3 comprises 15 residues. With 6 bases clipped from V and 2 bases from J, the junction kept 4 bases outside the gene matches. The CDR3 sequence is CASRGTGMNTGQLYF. CDR3 DNA, as far as it was read: TGTGCCAGCAGGGGGACAGGGATGAACACCGGGCAGCTCTAC.

In the case of this clone: Gene names are the mouse ones. The CDR3 protein is CTCSADRVEQYF. CDR3 DNA (partial): TGCACCTGCAGTGCAGACAGGGTTGAACAGTAC. The chain recombines TRBV1 with TRBJ2-7; perhaps TRBD1 as D (5 bases). The read comes to an end 1 residue before the CDR3 does, leaving the germline J gene to fill in the end. Germline assignment: CDR1 NSQYPW and CDR2 LRSPGD (reference sequence). CDR3 length equals 12 residues. V gave up 0 bases and J gave up 6 bases, with 6 bases separating them.

This clone has just a few counts. Mouse germline and gene names are used. The read terminates 1 residue ahead of where the CDR3 ends, so the germline J gene completes it. The V call is TRBV3, the J call TRBJ2-5, with TRBD1 matching 9 bases. Germline-derived CDR1 and CDR2 are SNHLY and FYNGKV (reference sequence). Unmatched junction bases numbered 2, after V lost 5 bases and J lost 5 bases. The CDR3 consists of 13 residues. CDR3 sequence reads: CASSHRGPDTQYF. The covered CDR3 bases are TGTGCCAGCAGCCACAGGGGGCCAGACACCCAGTAC. The variable domain in full, completed from reference TRBV3 and TRBJ2-5, reads GPKVLQIPSHQIIDMGQMVTLNCDPVSNHLYFYWYKQILGQQMEFLVNFYNGKVMEKSKLFKDQFSVERPDGSYFTLKIQPTALEDSAVYFCASSHRGPDTQYFGPGTRLLVL.

This clone was found a few times. Germline and genes here are mouse. The read ends 1 residue shy of where the CDR3 ends; the end is completed using the germline J gene. The chain combines TRBV26 with TRBJ1-6, with a weak D call TRBD1 (6 bases). TRBJ1-6 is an open reading frame whose function is uncertain. This CDR3 is built from 17 residues. Germline V gene sequence: CDR1 KGHPV, CDR2 FQNQEV (reference sequence). The V and J ends lost 4 bases and 2 bases respectively, with 15 bases between them. Incomplete CDR3 DNA: TGTGCCAGCAGTCCATACGGGGGGGGCGCCTATAATTCGCCCCTCTAC. As protein: CASSPYGGGAYNSPLY. The whole CDR3 sequence reads CASSPYGGGAYNSPLYF.

Worth noting for this clone: Gene names are the mouse ones. The DNA ends 1 residue before the CDR3 does, and the rest of the CDR3 is filled in from the germline J gene. V usage is TRBV26 and J usage is TRBJ2-7; no clear D gene. CDR1 is KGHPV and CDR2 is FQNQEV in the germline V gene (reference sequence). The CDR3 runs 13 residues. The V gene lost 2 bases and the J gene lost 0 bases, with 5 bases spanning the gap. CDR3 DNA, as far as it was read: TGTGCCAGCAGTCTGGGGGTCTCCTATGAACAGTAC. Amino acids: CASSLGVSYEQY. The full CDR3 sequence reads CASSLGVSYEQYF.

To note about this clone: Any gene name here is a mouse gene name. The CDR3 is cut off 1 residue early in the read; its end comes from the germline J gene. This sequence joins TRBV12-2 and TRBJ1-1, with a tentative D call TRBD1 (5 bases). The CDR3 sequence is 13 residues long. Trimming left V 0 bases short and J 1 base short, with 5 bases between. Germline CDR1 is SGHLS and CDR2 is HYDKME. The CDR3 reads CASSLGGNTEVFF. The CDR3 bases that were read are TGTGCCAGCTCTCTCGGGGGGAACACAGAAGTCTTC.

On this clone itself: The listed genes are named as in mouse. The observed sequence ends 1 residue before the CDR3 terminus, with the missing tail filled in from the germline J gene. The chain carries TRBV26 and TRBJ1-4; 9 bases are shared with TRBD1. The CDR3 has 15 amino acids. Germline V gives CDR1 KGHPV, CDR2 FQNQEV (reference sequence). V dropped 4 bases and J dropped 3; count of bases not matched to a gene: 3. The CDR3 reads CASSPNRGPNERLFF. The part of the CDR3 DNA that was read is TGTGCCAGCAGTCCCAACAGGGGGCCCAACGAAAGATTATTT.

In regard to this clone: Gene names and germline refer to mouse. The CDR3 end falls 1 residue outside the read, so it is completed with the germline J gene. The V and J genes are TRBV26 and TRBJ1-1; 7 bases map to TRBD1. With 4 bases clipped from V and 3 bases from J, the junction kept 2 bases outside the gene matches. CDR3 length equals 13 residues. From germline, CDR1 is KGHPV and CDR2 FQNQEV (reference sequence). The CDR3: CASSPQGDTEVFF. CDR3 DNA (partial): TGTGCCAGCAGTCCCCAGGGGGACACAGAAGTCTTC.

The count of this clone is one. Gene names are the mouse ones. The CDR3 DNA, read in part, is TGTGCCAGCAACGGACAAGCAAACACAGAAGTCTTC. Protein product: CASNGQANTEVF. In full, the CDR3 reads CASNGQANTEVFF. The chain has TRBV14 and TRBJ1-1; D is possibly TRBD1 (5 bases). The CDR3 goes on 1 residue after the read ends, and that part is filled in from the germline J gene. The germline V gene encodes CDR1 SGHDT and CDR2 FRDEAV. The CDR3 has 13 amino acids. Trimming removed 6 bases from V and 0 bases from J, with 9 bases in between.

In regard to this clone: Any gene name here is a mouse gene name. Sequencing ends 1 residue short of the CDR3 end; the germline J gene provides the rest. The genes are TRBV23 and TRBJ2-1. This CDR3 is built from 14 residues. The germline V gene encodes CDR1 KGHTA and CDR2 FQNQQP. CDR3 loop: CSSSQGGNYAEQFF. The sequenced CDR3 bases are TGCTCCAGCAGTCAAGGGGGAAACTATGCTGAGCAGTTC.